This record looks at one T cell receptor beta chain sequence and its context. Its antigen is still unknown. This specimen comes from a study of T cell repertoires in cytomegalovirus infection. Across the whole study: Evidence of both CMV infection and a matching HLA type came from public TCR beta signatures. Study results and limitations: Adding up the frequency of public TCR beta families identified people who carried CMV plus the relevant HLA. HLA-C-restricted CMV-specific TCR beta clonotypes prevailed in the ex vivo response.

TCRdb re-derived calls from the reads in MiXCR, one entry per CDR3 protein. The sample lists some 250,000 distinct CDR3 sequences, roughly 9.1% seen once, with roughly 16% in the top ten. The CDR3 extends over 14 amino acids. The germline V gene encodes CDR1 LNHNV and CDR2 YYDKDF (reference sequence). V lost 5 bases to trimming and J lost 5 bases; unmatched junction nucleotides: 5. The chain has TRBV15 and TRBJ2-1; 8 bases are shared with TRBD2. The receptor was derived from a human donor in good health (CMV status not recorded). Some clones in this sample may be carry-over from other donors' samples. The sample taken for sequencing was PBMCs. The CDR3 region is CATSVGRAHNEQFF. The CDR3 DNA follows: TGTGCCACCAGCGTCGGGAGGGCCCACAATGAGCAGTTCTTC.